This is a list of T cell receptor beta chains from one sample in a study of blood T cells in healthy people across ages. In TCRdb, the 5' RACE reads were re-called with MiXCR into one record per CDR3 protein. The data hold 700,000 to 850,000 distinct CDR3 sequences, with roughly 50% observed a single time. Sequencing was carried out using blood. These receptors all come from a man of 80 years or more in good health. Both conserved end residues are part of each CDR3. D genes are given only for firm matches. A clone size is listed for some rows: how often the clone was seen (once, few, many), or a class if it is expanded.

V gene,J gene,D gene,clone size,CDR3 DNA,CDR3 protein
TRBV25-1,TRBJ2-5,.,.,TGTGCCAGCAGTGCGACTAGGAGGGAAGGAGAGACCCAGTACTTC,CASSATRREGETQYF
TRBV7-9,TRBJ1-4,TRBD1,.,TGTGCCAGCAGCTTCCGGCAGGGGGATGAAAAACTGTTTTTT,CASSFRQGDEKLFF
TRBV2,TRBJ2-7,.,.,TGTGCCATCAACGGGATACAGCACTACGAGCAGTACTTC,CAINGIQHYEQYF
TRBV18,TRBJ1-5,.,many,TGTGCCAGCTCACCCCAAGGGGGGAATCAGCCCCAGCATTTT,CASSPQGGNQPQHF
TRBV3-1,TRBJ2-1,.,many,TGTGCCAGCAATGGGGACTACAATGAGCAGTTCTTC,CASNGDYNEQFF
TRBV29-1,TRBJ2-5,TRBD1,few,TGCAGCGTTGACGGGACAGGGGTTTTGGAGACCCAGTACTTC,CSVDGTGVLETQYF
TRBV29-1,TRBJ2-7,.,.,TGCAGCGCTGGACACGGCGACGAGCAGTACTTC,CSAGHGDEQYF
TRBV5-1,TRBJ2-7,.,few,TGCGCCAGCAGCCTCACGCAGGGGTCTGATGGGATCAACGAGCAGTACTTC,CASSLTQGSDGINEQYF
TRBV5-1,TRBJ2-1,.,many,TGTGCCAGCAGCTTAGCCCCTTACAATGAGCAGTTCTTC,CASSLAPYNEQFF
TRBV28,TRBJ2-3,TRBD1,.,TGTGCCAGCAGTTCGCCTCGACAGGGTAGGAGAGATACGCAGTATTTT,CASSSPRQGRRDTQYF
TRBV15,TRBJ2-5,TRBD1,.,TGTGCCACCAGCAAGGGTACAGGGGGACGAGAGACCCAGTACTTC,CATSKGTGGRETQYF
TRBV7-2,TRBJ2-7,TRBD1,many,TGTGCCAGCAGCTTAGGCGCTAACAGGGGAGAGCAGTACTTC,CASSLGANRGEQYF
TRBV5-1,TRBJ2-1,TRBD2,.,TGCGCCAGCAGGCTAGCGGGAGGGCCTTTGGATGAGCAGTTCTTC,CASRLAGGPLDEQFF
TRBV6-4,TRBJ2-1,.,.,TGTGCCAGCAGTGGAGGGCTTCTCAATGAGCAGTTCTTC,CASSGGLLNEQFF
TRBV12-3/TRBV12-4,TRBJ2-1,TRBD2,.,TGTGCCAGCAGCTCAACCTCCGGGACTAGCGCCTACAGTGAGCAGTTCTTC,CASSSTSGTSAYSEQFF
TRBV7-9,TRBJ2-5,.,few,TGTGCCAGCAGCAGTAATACCGGGACGAGCGAGACCCAGTACTTC,CASSSNTGTSETQYF
TRBV10-3,TRBJ2-1,TRBD2,few,TGTGCCATCAGTGAGCTAGCGGGATATGAGCAGTTCTTC,CAISELAGYEQFF
TRBV29-1,TRBJ2-3,TRBD2,few,TGCAGCGTTGGAAGCGGGAGGGCCGGCACAGATACGCAGTATTTT,CSVGSGRAGTDTQYF
TRBV12-3/TRBV12-4,TRBJ2-5,.,.,TGTGCCAGCAGTCACTCGGGACAAGGGGAAGAGACCCAGTACTTC,CASSHSGQGEETQYF
TRBV10-3,TRBJ2-7,.,.,TGTGCCATCAGTGGCACCGGGACTGATTCCTACGAGCAGTACTTC,CAISGTGTDSYEQYF
TRBV3-1,TRBJ2-3,.,.,TGTGCCAGCAGCCAAGACGCCCCGGGACTTAATATGCAGTATTTT,CASSQDAPGLNMQYF
TRBV11-2,TRBJ1-1,.,.,TGTGCCAGCAGCTTAGGTGTTTTGCGGGTGGTGAACACTGAAGCTTTCTTT,CASSLGVLRVVNTEAFF
TRBV11-1,TRBJ2-1,.,.,TGTGCCAGCAGCGACCGGGGCAAAGGAGGCAATGAGCAGTTCTTC,CASSDRGKGGNEQFF
TRBV27,TRBJ2-5,.,few,TGTGCCAGCAGTCGGGCGGGTTCCCAAGAGACCCAGTACTTC,CASSRAGSQETQYF
TRBV5-1,TRBJ2-3,.,few,TGCGCCAGCAGCTCGTTAGCGGACACAGATACGCAGTATTTT,CASSSLADTDTQYF
TRBV20-1,TRBJ1-2,.,.,TGCAGTGCGAAGGGGGTAGCTAACTATGGCTACACCTTC,CSAKGVANYGYTF
TRBV20-1,TRBJ1-5,.,few,TGCAGTGCTAGAGTTGGTCTGGGGTATAGCAATCAGCCCCAGCATTTT,CSARVGLGYSNQPQHF
TRBV21-1,TRBJ2-4,.,few,TGTGCCAGTGACAGGGGGCGGTCGGTCGAGTGCATTCAGTACTTC,CASDRGRSVECIQYF
TRBV7-2,TRBJ1-2,TRBD1,.,TGTGCCAGCAGCTTAGACTGGACAGGGGTTGCTGGCTACACCTTC,CASSLDWTGVAGYTF
TRBV20-1,TRBJ2-3,.,.,TGCAGTGCTAGGGCCCGGGGACCCACAGATACGCAGTATTTT,CSARARGPTDTQYF
TRBV30,TRBJ1-2,TRBD1,.,TGTGCCTGGAGTGTACCCAAACAGGGGGCGAATGGCTACACCTTC,CAWSVPKQGANGYTF
TRBV7-2,TRBJ2-7,TRBD2,.,TGTGCCAGCAGCTTAGATAGCGGGAGCATCAACGAGCAGTACTTC,CASSLDSGSINEQYF
TRBV12-3/TRBV12-4,TRBJ2-3,.,once,TGTGCCAGCAGTAAGGACCGGGAGCACAGATACGCGTATTTT,CASSKDREHRYAYF
TRBV29-1,TRBJ2-2,TRBD2,many,TGCAGCGTAGGCTCGGGAGGGATAAGGACCGGGGAGCTGTTTTTT,CSVGSGGIRTGELFF
TRBV6-5,TRBJ2-3,TRBD2,.,TGTGCCAGCAGTCCCCTTTTAGCGGGAGCGACAGATACGCAGTATTTT,CASSPLLAGATDTQYF
TRBV20-1,TRBJ2-7,TRBD2,.,TGCAGTGCTAGAGGAGGGACTAGCGGGAGCCTATACGAGCAGTACTTC,CSARGGTSGSLYEQYF
TRBV7-2,TRBJ2-3,TRBD2,few,TGTGCCAGCAGCCTTCGACTAGCGGGAGGCTCAGATACGCAGTATTTT,CASSLRLAGGSDTQYF
TRBV20-1,TRBJ1-2,.,few,TGCAGTGCTCGAGGAGATGTGGACTATGGCTACACCTTC,CSARGDVDYGYTF